This TCR beta chain was sequenced in a study of cytomegalovirus exposure and HLA in healthy donors. The germline CDR1 and CDR2 sequences are SGHRS and YFSETQ. Trimming removed 0 bases at V and 1 base at J, with 9 bases between. CDR3 length equals 15 residues. Repertoires were generated with immunoSEQ multiplex PCR, while TCRdb's copy carries only in-frame clones and drops some. Of 150,000 to 200,000 clones detected, about 88% appear once; the ten largest clones hold almost 3%. The clonotype originates from a man younger than 35 in good health and CMV-seronegative. This rearrangement joins TRBV5-1 to TRBJ2-3; the D is unclear. Sequencing was carried out using PBMCs. The CDR3 bases are TGCGCCAGCAGCTTGGTTGACTTTCGCACAGATACGCAGTATTTT. As protein: CASSLVDFRTDTQYF. Using reference TRBV5-1 and TRBJ2-3 for the parts outside the CDR3, the full variable domain is KAGVTQTPRYLIKTRGQQVTLSCSPISGHRSVSWYQQTPGQGLQFLFEYFSETQRNKGNFPGRFSGRQFSNSRSEMNVSTLELGDSALYLCASSLVDFRTDTQYFGPGTRLTVL.